This entry concerns a single T cell receptor (beta chain). Its antigen target is currently unknown. Base qualities are not at hand, and no much larger clone is one base apart. RNA was extracted with the RNeasy kit and 0.5 to 1 ug was reverse transcribed using random hexamers. The immunoSEQ multiplex PCR assay, which covers 54 Vbeta and 13 Jbeta segments, was used to amplify TCR beta CDR3 regions. To correct PCR amplification bias, a synthetic template baseline was used for both primer optimization and computational correction. The original pipeline was this. Only productive sequences were kept, with reads annotated to V, D and J genes according to IMGT and analyzed in immunoSEQ Analyzer. Clonality was computed as one minus Shannon entropy normalized by log2 of the number of productive unique sequences. For each patient and control, public and private clones were evaluated within the 100 most prevalent clones. Clones were defined as Susac-specific when absent from the healthy and MS cohorts, from about 970 published viral clones and from other ImmuneACCESS disease sequences. TCRdb reanalyzed the raw reads on its own, using fastp at Q25 for trimming and MiXCR for clone calling, and kept in-frame beta chains. Rows merge per CDR3 protein into single entries with the most common DNA and genes. The V and J calls were determined by TCRdb, not by the authors. Across this sample there are over 100,000 distinct CDR3 sequences, with about 95% seen only once. More than 0.08% of the sample comes from the top ten.

Peripheral blood CD8+ and CD4+ T cells from healthy donors, Susac syndrome patients and multiple sclerosis patients were profiled by high-throughput TCR beta sequencing. The healthy donors served as controls matched for age and sex. CD8+ TEMRA cells were enriched by FACS, while bulk CD8+ and CD4+ T cells were purified by magnetic negative isolation. Blood was drawn into EDTA tubes, processed within 24 hours, and PBMCs were isolated by density gradient centrifugation. PBMCs destined for TCR sequencing were cryopreserved in liquid nitrogen and later thawed in a 37 °C water bath. A purity of at least 90% was achieved for sorted or isolated CD4+, CD8+ and CD8+ TEMRA cells. CDR1 and CDR2, looked up from the germline V gene (reference sequence), are LNHNV and YYDKDF. Inclusive of the bounding cysteine and phenylalanine, the CDR3 is 14 residues long. The sequence is cut down to CDR3 DNA, 42 bases in frame from base 1. V and J are trimmed by 6 bases and 1 base, and the gene matches miss 4 bases of the junction.

The data were obtained in a study of CD8 T cells in Susac syndrome (dated by TCRdb to the late 2010s). With respect to the entire study: Repertoire sequencing was used to test whether CD8+ T cell activation and differentiation in Susac syndrome was antigen driven. Study-wide conclusions, independent of this receptor: The number of individuals in the TCR sequencing and HLA analysis was acknowledged as relatively small.

In this chain, TRBV15 is recombined with TRBJ2-7; the central 9 bases match TRBD1. Material for sequencing was CD4+ T cells from PBMCs. The receptor was isolated from a human donor in good health. The encoded CDR3 is CATRKTGGSYEQYF. The DNA is TGTGCCACCAGAAAGACAGGGGGTTCCTACGAGCAGTACTTC.